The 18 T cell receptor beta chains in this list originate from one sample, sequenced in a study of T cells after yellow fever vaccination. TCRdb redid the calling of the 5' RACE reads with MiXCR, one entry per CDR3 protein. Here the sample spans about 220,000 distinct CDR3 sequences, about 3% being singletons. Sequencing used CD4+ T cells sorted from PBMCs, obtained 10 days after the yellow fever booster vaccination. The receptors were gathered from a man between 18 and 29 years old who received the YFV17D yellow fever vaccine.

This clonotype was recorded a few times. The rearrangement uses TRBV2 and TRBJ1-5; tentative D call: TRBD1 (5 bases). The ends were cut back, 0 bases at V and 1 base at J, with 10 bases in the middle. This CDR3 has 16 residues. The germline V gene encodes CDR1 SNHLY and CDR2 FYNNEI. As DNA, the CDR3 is TGTGCCAGCAGTGAAGCTGTCGGGGGAAGCAATCAGCCCCAGCATTTT. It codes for CASSEAVGGSNQPQHF.

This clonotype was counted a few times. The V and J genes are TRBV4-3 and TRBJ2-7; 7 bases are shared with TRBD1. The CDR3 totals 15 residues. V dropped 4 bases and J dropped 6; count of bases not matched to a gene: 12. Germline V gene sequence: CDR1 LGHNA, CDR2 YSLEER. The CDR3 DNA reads TGCGCCAGCAGCCGAATACAGGGGCAGTTGCTCGAGCAGTACTTC. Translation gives CASSRIQGQLLEQYF.

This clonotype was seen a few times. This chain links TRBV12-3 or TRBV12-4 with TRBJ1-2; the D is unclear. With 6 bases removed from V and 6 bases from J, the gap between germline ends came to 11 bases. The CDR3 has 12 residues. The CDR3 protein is CASSHAGNGYTF. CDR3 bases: TGTGCCAGCAGCCATGCCGGGAATGGCTACACCTTC.

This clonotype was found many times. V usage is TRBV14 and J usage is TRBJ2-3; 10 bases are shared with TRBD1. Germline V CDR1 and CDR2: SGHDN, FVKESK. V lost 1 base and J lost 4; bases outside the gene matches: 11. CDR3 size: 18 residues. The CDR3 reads CASSQVGLRDRGADTQYF. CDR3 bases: TGTGCCAGCAGCCAAGTTGGCCTCCGGGACAGGGGCGCAGATACGCAGTATTTT.

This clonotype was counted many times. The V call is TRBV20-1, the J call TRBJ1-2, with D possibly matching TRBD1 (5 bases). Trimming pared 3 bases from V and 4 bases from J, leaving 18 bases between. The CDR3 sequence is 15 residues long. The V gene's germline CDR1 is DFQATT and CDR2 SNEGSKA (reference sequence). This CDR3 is CSASRGSGPFYGYTF. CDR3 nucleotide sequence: TGCAGTGCTAGTAGGGGCAGTGGGCCCTTCTATGGCTACACCTTC.

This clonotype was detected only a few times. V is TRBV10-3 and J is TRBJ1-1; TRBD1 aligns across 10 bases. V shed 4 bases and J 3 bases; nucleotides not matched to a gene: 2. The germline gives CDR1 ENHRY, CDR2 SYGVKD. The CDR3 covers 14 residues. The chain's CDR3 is CAISGDRGDTEAFF. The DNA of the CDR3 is TGTGCCATCAGTGGGGACAGGGGCGACACTGAAGCTTTCTTT.

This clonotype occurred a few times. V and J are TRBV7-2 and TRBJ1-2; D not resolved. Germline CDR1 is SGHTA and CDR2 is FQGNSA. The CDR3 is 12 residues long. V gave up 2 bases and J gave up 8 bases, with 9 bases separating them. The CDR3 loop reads CASSLSRRGYTF. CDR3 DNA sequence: TGTGCCAGCAGCTTAAGCCGACGCGGCTACACCTTC.

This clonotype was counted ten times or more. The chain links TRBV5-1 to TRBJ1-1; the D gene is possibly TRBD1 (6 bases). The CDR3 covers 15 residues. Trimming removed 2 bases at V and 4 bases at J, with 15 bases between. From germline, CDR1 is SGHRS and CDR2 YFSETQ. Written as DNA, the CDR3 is TGCGCCAGCAGCTTAGTGGGGGGCCCCAGCACTGAAGCTTTCTTT. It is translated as CASSLVGGPSTEAFF.

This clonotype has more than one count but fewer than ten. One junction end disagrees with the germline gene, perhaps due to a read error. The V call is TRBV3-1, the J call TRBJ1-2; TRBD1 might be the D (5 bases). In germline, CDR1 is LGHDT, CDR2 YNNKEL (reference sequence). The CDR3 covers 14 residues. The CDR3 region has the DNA TGTGCCAGCAGCCAAGATTATGACAGCCCAGGATCCGTCTTC. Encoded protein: CASSQDYDSPGSVF.

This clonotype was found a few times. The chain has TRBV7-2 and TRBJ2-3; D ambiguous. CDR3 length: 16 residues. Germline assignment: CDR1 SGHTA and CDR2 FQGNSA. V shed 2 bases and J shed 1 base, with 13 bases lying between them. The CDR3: CASSLRGVEGTDTQYF. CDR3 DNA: TGTGCCAGCAGCTTACGCGGCGTCGAGGGCACAGATACGCAGTATTTT. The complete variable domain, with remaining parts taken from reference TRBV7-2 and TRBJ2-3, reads GAGVSQSPSNKVTEKGKDVELRCDPISGHTALYWYRQSLGQGLEFLIYFQGNSAPDKSGLPSDRFSAERTGGSVSTLTIQRTQQEDSAVYLCASSLRGVEGTDTQYFGPGTRLTVL.

As DNA, the CDR3 is TGCAGTGCCGTGCAGGGGGCTGGGGGTGAAAAACTGTTTTTT. Translated, it gives CSAVQGAGGEKLFF. The chain employs TRBV20-1 and TRBJ1-4; 8 bases fit TRBD1. Germline V gene data show CDR1 as DFQATT and CDR2 as SNEGSKA (reference sequence). V shed 6 bases and J 7 bases; nucleotides not matched to a gene: 10. CDR3 size: 14 residues.

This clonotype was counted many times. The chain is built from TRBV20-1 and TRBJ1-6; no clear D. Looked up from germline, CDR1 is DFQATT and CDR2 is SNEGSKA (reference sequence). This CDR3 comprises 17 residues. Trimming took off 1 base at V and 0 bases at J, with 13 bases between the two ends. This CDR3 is CSARAHHQNSYNSPLHF. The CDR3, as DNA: TGCAGTGCTAGAGCCCACCACCAGAACTCCTATAATTCACCCCTCCACTTT.

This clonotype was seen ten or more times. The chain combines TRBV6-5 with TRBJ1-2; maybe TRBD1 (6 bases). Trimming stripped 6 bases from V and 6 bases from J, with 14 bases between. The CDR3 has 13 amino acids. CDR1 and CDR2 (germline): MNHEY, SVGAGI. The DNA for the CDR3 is TGTGCCAGCAGAGAATCGGGGGGGCATGGCTACACCTTC. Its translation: CASRESGGHGYTF.

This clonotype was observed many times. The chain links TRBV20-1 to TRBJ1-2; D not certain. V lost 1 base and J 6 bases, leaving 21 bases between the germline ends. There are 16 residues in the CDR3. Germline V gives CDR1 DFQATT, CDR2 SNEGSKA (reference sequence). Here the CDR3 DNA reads TGCAGTGCTAGAGCGGTTGGGCCCCTAAGGAATAATGGCTACACCTTC. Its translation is CSARAVGPLRNNGYTF.

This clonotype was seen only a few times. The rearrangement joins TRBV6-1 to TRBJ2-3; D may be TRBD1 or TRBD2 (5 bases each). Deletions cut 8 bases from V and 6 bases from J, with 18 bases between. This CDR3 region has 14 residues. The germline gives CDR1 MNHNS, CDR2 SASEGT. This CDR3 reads CASRGTVGRDTQYF. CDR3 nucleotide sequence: TGTGCCAGCCGAGGGACCGTTGGTCGGGATACGCAGTATTTT.

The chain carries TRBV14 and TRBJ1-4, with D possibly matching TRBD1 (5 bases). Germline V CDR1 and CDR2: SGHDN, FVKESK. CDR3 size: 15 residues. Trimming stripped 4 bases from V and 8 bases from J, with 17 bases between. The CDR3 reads CASSPRQLSGEKLFF. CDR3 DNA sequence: TGTGCCAGCAGCCCCCGACAGTTATCGGGGGAAAAACTGTTTTTT.

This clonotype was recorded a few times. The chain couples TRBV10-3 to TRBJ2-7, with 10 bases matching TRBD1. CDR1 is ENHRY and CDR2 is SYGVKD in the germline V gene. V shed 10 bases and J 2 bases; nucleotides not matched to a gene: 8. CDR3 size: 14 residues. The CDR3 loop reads CATEPGQGTYEQYV. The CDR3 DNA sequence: TGTGCCACCGAGCCGGGACAGGGGACCTACGAGCAGTACGTC.

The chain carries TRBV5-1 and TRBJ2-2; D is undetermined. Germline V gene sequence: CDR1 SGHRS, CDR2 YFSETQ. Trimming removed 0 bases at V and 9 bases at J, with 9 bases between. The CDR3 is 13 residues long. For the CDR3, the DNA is TGCGCCAGCAGCTTGGATCGGTCCCGGGAGCTGTTTTTT. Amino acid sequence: CASSLDRSRELFF.